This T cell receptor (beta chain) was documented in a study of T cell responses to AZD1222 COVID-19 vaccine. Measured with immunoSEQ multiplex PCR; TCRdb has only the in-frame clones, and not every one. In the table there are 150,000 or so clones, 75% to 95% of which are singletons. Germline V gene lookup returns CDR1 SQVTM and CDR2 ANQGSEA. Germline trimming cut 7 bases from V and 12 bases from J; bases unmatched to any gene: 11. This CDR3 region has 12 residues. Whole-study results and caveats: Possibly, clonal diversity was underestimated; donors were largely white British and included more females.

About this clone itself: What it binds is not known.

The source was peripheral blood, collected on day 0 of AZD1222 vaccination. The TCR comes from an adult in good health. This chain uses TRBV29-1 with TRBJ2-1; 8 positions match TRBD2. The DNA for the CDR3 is TGCAGCGCCCCCGGGACTAGGGTGGGGCAGTTCTTC. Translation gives CSAPGTRVGQFF.